The 26 T cell receptor beta chains below were found in one sample sequenced in a study of beta chain features in type 1 diabetes. Expressed TCRB transcripts got sequenced, as all isolated RNA was reverse transcribed. The table came from immunoSEQ multiplex PCR; TCRdb's copy has only in-frame clones and leaves some out. This sample carries about 170,000 clones, 7% to 9% of them seen once, and the ten largest clones take under 0.55%. Study results and caveats: Type 1 diabetes patients showed a moderate but significant shortening of TCRB CDR3s in all four CD4+ subsets.

Their recognized antigens are unknown. Specimen: central memory CD4+ T cells from blood. These receptors all come from a man between 18 and 29 years old with type 1 diabetes.

This clone was seen only a few times. This chain uses TRBV14 with TRBJ1-1; TRBD1 matches 9 bases. This CDR3 is 14 amino acids long. With V trimmed by 8 bases and J by 3 bases, 7 bases remained unmatched. Germline V lookup: CDR1 SGHDN, CDR2 FVKESK. The CDR3 DNA is TGTGCCAGCGGAACGGGACAGGGAGACACTGAAGCTTTCTTT. Translating gives CASGTGQGDTEAFF.

The chain uses TRBV30 and TRBJ2-7; no definite D call. Germline assignment: CDR1 GTSNPN and CDR2 SVGIG (reference sequence). V lost 2 bases to trimming and J lost 5 bases, with 7 bases between them. The CDR3 is 11 amino acids. CDR3 DNA: TGTGCCTGGAGTATCTACGACGAGCAGTACTTC. This sequence encodes CAWSIYDEQYF.

This clone occurred a few times. The chain employs TRBV16 and TRBJ2-3; possibly TRBD2 for D (6 bases). The ends were cut back, 4 bases at V and 1 base at J, with 12 bases in the middle. The CDR3 sequence is 15 residues long. CDR1 KGHSY and CDR2 FQNENV come from the germline V gene. CDR3 bases: TGTGCCAGCAGCCGCTCGGGGGTACGCACAGATACGCAGTATTTT. The encoded protein is CASSRSGVRTDTQYF.

This clone was recorded a few times. This rearrangement joins TRBV6-6 to TRBJ1-6; 8 nucleotides match TRBD1. V lost 6 bases and J lost 10; bases outside the gene matches: 8. The CDR3 sequence is 14 residues long. Germline assignment: CDR1 MNHNY and CDR2 SVGAGI (reference sequence). For the CDR3, the DNA is TGTGCCAGCAGATCCCAGGGGGCAGGGTCACCCCTCCACTTT. Amino acid sequence: CASRSQGAGSPLHF.

The chain recombines TRBV30 with TRBJ2-4; TRBD1 aligns across 7 bases. The CDR3 sequence is 16 residues long. Germline lookup yields CDR1 GTSNPN and CDR2 SVGIG (reference sequence). The V gene end was trimmed by 5 bases and the J gene end by 0 bases; junction bases not matched to a gene: 10. This CDR3 reads CAWAQKDRLAKNIQYF. DNA for the CDR3: TGTGCCTGGGCCCAAAAGGACAGGCTAGCCAAAAACATTCAGTACTTC.

The chain links TRBV29-1 to TRBJ1-2; 9 nucleotides agree with TRBD1. Per germline, CDR1 SQVTM and CDR2 ANQGSEA. The CDR3 totals 14 residues. The CDR3 reads CSGLTGGASYGYTF. The CDR3 region has the DNA TGCAGTGGACTTACAGGGGGCGCGTCCTATGGCTACACCTTC.

CDR3 amino acids: CAISYAGGETQYF. CDR3 DNA: TGTGCCATCAGTTATGCAGGGGGAGAGACCCAGTACTTC. This chain links TRBV10-3 with TRBJ2-5, with 7 positions matching TRBD1. Unmatched junction bases numbered 4, after V lost 5 bases and J lost 4 bases. Germline loops: CDR1 ENHRY, CDR2 SYGVKD. The CDR3 contains 13 residues.

The chain combines TRBV5-8 with TRBJ2-1; TRBD2 matches 7 bases. Per germline, CDR1 SGHTS and CDR2 YDEGEE. The CDR3 loop spans 16 amino acids. V shed 5 bases and J 1 base; nucleotides not matched to a gene: 9. CDR3 amino acids: CASSPGRGLSYNEQFF. The CDR3 DNA reads as TGTGCCAGCAGTCCTGGGCGGGGGTTGTCCTACAATGAGCAGTTCTTC.

Concerning this clone itself: The sample carries other DNA sequences with the same CDR3. The chain joins TRBV5-1 to TRBJ1-5, with D possibly being TRBD1 (6 bases). This CDR3 region has 14 residues. Germline V gives CDR1 SGHRS, CDR2 YFSETQ. V was cut by 1 base and J by 5 bases, with 10 bases left in between. The CDR3 DNA sequence: TGCGCCAGCAGCTTGAGCTCAGGGGATCAGCCCCAGCATTTT. It codes for CASSLSSGDQPQHF. Full variable domain (rest looked up from reference TRBV5-1 and TRBJ1-5): KAGVTQTPRYLIKTRGQQVTLSCSPISGHRSVSWYQQTPGQGLQFLFEYFSETQRNKGNFPGRFSGRQFSNSRSEMNVSTLELGDSALYLCASSLSSGDQPQHFGDGTRLSIL.

This clone was observed at least ten times. This chain joins TRBV7-2 and TRBJ2-6; D ambiguous. Germline CDR1 reads SGHTA; CDR2 reads FQGNSA. The CDR3 runs to 15 residues. The V end lost 6 bases, the J end lost 0 bases, and 9 bases lay between the germline ends. The CDR3 is CASRSPGSGANVLTF. DNA for the CDR3: TGTGCCAGCAGGTCGCCAGGCTCTGGGGCCAACGTCCTGACTTTC.

This clone was seen only a few times. The chain recombines TRBV25-1 with TRBJ2-5; tentative D call: TRBD1 (5 bases). This CDR3 region has 14 residues. Germline lookup yields CDR1 MGHDK and CDR2 SYGVNS. Trimming cost V 1 base and J 3 bases, with 9 bases left between them. The CDR3 DNA reads TGTGCCAGCAGTGAATCAAAGGGGAAAGAGACCCAGTACTTC. Protein: CASSESKGKETQYF.

This clone turned up a few times. This chain connects TRBV28 to TRBJ2-5, with D unresolved. CDR1 and CDR2 (germline): MDHEN, SYDVKM. This CDR3 is 13 amino acids long. The V gene lost 1 base and the J gene lost 2 bases, with 5 bases spanning the gap. CDR3 loop: CASSLLAQETQYF. Here the CDR3 DNA reads TGTGCCAGCAGTTTATTGGCTCAAGAGACCCAGTACTTC.

This clone turned up a few times. The rearrangement uses TRBV27 and TRBJ1-4; TRBD1 aligns across 7 bases. V was pared by 3 bases and J by 4 bases, with 2 bases of the junction left unmatched. Looked up from germline, CDR1 is MNHEY and CDR2 is SMNVEV (reference sequence). The CDR3 is 14 residues long. DNA for the CDR3: TGTGCCAGCAGTTTCGGGACAGTTAATGAAAAACTGTTTTTT. It specifies CASSFGTVNEKLFF.

The rearrangement joins TRBV6-5 to TRBJ1-5; maybe TRBD1 (6 bases). Germline-derived CDR1 and CDR2 are MNHEY and SVGAGI. V was cut by 6 bases and J by 5 bases, with 14 bases left in between. The CDR3 has 14 amino acids. CDR3 sequence: CASSTTGPDQPQHF. Written as DNA, the CDR3 is TGTGCCAGCAGCACAACAGGGCCCGATCAGCCCCAGCATTTT.

This clone was observed a few times. This chain uses TRBV7-9 with TRBJ2-7, with D possibly TRBD2 on 5 matching bases. This CDR3 has 13 amino acids. Trimming stripped 2 bases from V and 5 bases from J, with 10 bases between. CDR1 and CDR2 from the germline V gene are SEHNR and FQNEAQ (reference sequence). CDR3 sequence: CASSLHVSDEQYF. DNA of the CDR3: TGTGCCAGCAGCTTACACGTTAGCGACGAGCAGTACTTC.

CDR3 nucleotide sequence: TGTGCCAGCAGCTTAGCTTGGACTGGACGGGCAGATACGCAGTATTTT. Translation gives CASSLAWTGRADTQYF. The genes are TRBV7-2 and TRBJ2-3; perhaps TRBD2 as D (5 bases). The ends were cut back, 0 bases at V and 4 bases at J, with 14 bases in the middle. This CDR3 has 16 residues. Germline CDR1 and CDR2: SGHTA and FQGNSA.

V gene TRBV4-3 combines with J gene TRBJ1-2; 8 nucleotides align to TRBD1. CDR3 length: 16 amino acids. Germline lookup yields CDR1 LGHNA and CDR2 YSLEER. The V gene end was trimmed by 2 bases and the J gene end by 3 bases; junction bases not matched to a gene: 8. In DNA form, the CDR3 reads TGCGCCAGCAGCCAACGTCCCGGACAGGGCGACTATGGCTACACCTTC. It encodes CASSQRPGQGDYGYTF.

The genes are TRBV28 and TRBJ1-1; possibly TRBD1 for D (5 bases). V was shortened by 2 bases and J by 2 bases, with 9 bases between the two germline ends. This CDR3 spans 14 amino acids. Germline V gene sequence: CDR1 MDHEN, CDR2 SYDVKM. CDR3 amino acids: CASSLDSGNTEAFF. The CDR3 nucleotides read TGTGCCAGCAGTTTAGACAGTGGTAACACTGAAGCTTTCTTT. Filled out from reference TRBV28 and TRBJ1-1, the complete variable domain reads DVKVTQSSRYLVKRTGEKVFLECVQDMDHENMFWYRQDPGLGLRLIYFSYDVKMKEKGDIPEGYSVSREKKERFSLILESASTNQTSMYLCASSLDSGNTEAFFGQGTRLTVV.

This clone has just a few counts. The gene calls are TRBV25-1 and TRBJ1-2, with TRBD1 matching over 9 bases. Germline V lookup: CDR1 MGHDK, CDR2 SYGVNS. J lost 7 bases, V lost 1 base, and 7 bases had no gene match. The CDR3 is 15 amino acids. DNA of the CDR3: TGTGCCAGCAGTGAATCCGTACAGGGGGCAGGTGGCTACACCTTC. The encoded protein is CASSESVQGAGGYTF.

This clone showed up just a few times. The chain joins TRBV5-1 to TRBJ2-6; D perhaps matches TRBD1 (6 bases). Germline-derived CDR1 and CDR2 are SGHRS and YFSETQ. Trimming left V 3 bases short and J 0 bases short, with 16 bases between. The CDR3 is made up of 18 amino acids. The CDR3: CASSWAGASSSGANVLTF. Written as DNA, the CDR3 is TGCGCCAGCAGCTGGGCAGGGGCCTCGAGCTCTGGGGCCAACGTCCTGACTTTC.

This clone showed up just a few times. This sequence joins TRBV18 and TRBJ2-1; a possible D gene is TRBD2 (5 bases). The CDR3 runs to 13 residues. Looked up from germline, CDR1 is KGHSH and CDR2 is LQKENI. V was cut by 3 bases and J by 8 bases, with 11 bases left in between. The CDR3 is CASSPKTRDEQFF. DNA of the CDR3: TGTGCCAGCTCACCCAAAACTAGAGATGAGCAGTTCTTC.

Points on this clone: The sample has other DNA sequences that encode this CDR3 too. The chain uses TRBV20-1 and TRBJ2-7; 8 nucleotides align to TRBD1. This CDR3 contains 11 residues. J was trimmed by 5 bases and V by 6 bases; bases with no gene match: 3. CDR1 is DFQATT and CDR2 is SNEGSKA in the germline V gene (reference sequence). The CDR3 nucleotides are TGCAGTGCAGGACAGGGAAACGAGCAGTACTTC. It is translated as CSAGQGNEQYF.

The table lists this clone with a few counts. The chain employs TRBV10-3 and TRBJ1-1; 7 bases match TRBD1. Germline values: CDR1 ENHRY, CDR2 SYGVKD. After removal of 6 bases from V and 4 bases from J, the junction contained 5 bases not matched to a gene. The CDR3 loop spans 13 amino acids. The chain's CDR3 is CAISRDRTTEAFF. As DNA, the CDR3 is TGTGCCATCAGCCGGGACAGAACCACTGAAGCTTTCTTT.

This clone has only a few counts. The chain links TRBV10-3 to TRBJ2-7, with 7 bases fitting TRBD1. Germline V gene sequence: CDR1 ENHRY, CDR2 SYGVKD. The ends lost 1 base at V and 5 bases at J; junction bases unmatched: 11. The CDR3 loop spans 16 amino acids. CDR3: CAISEWKGAGPDEQYF. The CDR3 DNA reads as TGTGCCATCAGTGAGTGGAAGGGGGCCGGCCCGGACGAGCAGTACTTC.

There are a few counts of this clone. The V gene is TRBV6-6, the J gene TRBJ1-5; TRBD1 agrees at 7 bases. Germline V CDR1 and CDR2: MNHNY, SVGAGI (reference sequence). The ends lost 6 bases at V and 6 bases at J; junction bases unmatched: 11. The CDR3 sequence is 15 residues long. The CDR3: CASSLSYRGGQPQHF. For the CDR3, the DNA is TGTGCCAGCAGCCTTTCCTACAGGGGAGGTCAGCCCCAGCATTTT.

The chain recombines TRBV5-8 with TRBJ2-6; D might be TRBD1 (6 bases). Trimming left V 4 bases short and J 1 base short, with 15 bases between. CDR3 length: 17 amino acids. Germline lookup yields CDR1 SGHTS and CDR2 YDEGEE. CDR3 in DNA: TGTGCCAGCAGCCGAAGTGCTACAGGGTCTGGGGCCAACGTCCTGACTTTC. Protein sequence: CASSRSATGSGANVLTF.